These 4 T cell receptor beta chains were sequenced from one sample in a study of blood T cell repertoires in COVID-19. Assay: immunoSEQ multiplex PCR; the TCRdb copy retains only in-frame clones and omits some. The sample includes some 170,000 clones, 82% seen only once; the top ten take about 8.4%. Sequenced input: peripheral blood. The receptor set was obtained from a woman aged 70-85 years with acute or convalescent COVID-19.

In its sample, this clone was seen a few times. The CDR3 sequence: CASRKDSPGDYTF. The CDR3 nucleotides are TGTGCCAGCAGAAAAGACAGCCCGGGAGACTACACCTTC. The chain carries TRBV6-5 and TRBJ1-2, with a tentative D call TRBD1 (5 bases). CDR1 and CDR2 (germline): MNHEY, SVGAGI. V gave up 6 bases and J gave up 10 bases, with 18 bases separating them. This CDR3 contains 13 residues.

The J gene is TRBJ1-6, the V gene TRBV3-1 (or the pseudogene TRBV3-2); perhaps TRBD1 as D (5 bases). Germline CDR1 LGHDT, CDR2 YNNKEL (reference sequence). V lost 1 base to trimming and J lost 10 bases, with 11 bases between them. This CDR3 contains 14 residues. The CDR3 sequence: CASSQAGGGSPLHF. In DNA form, the CDR3 reads TGTGCCAGCAGCCAAGCCGGGGGGGGGTCACCCCTCCACTTT.

The rearrangement uses TRBV9 and TRBJ1-3; D gene unclear. This CDR3 comprises 15 residues. Germline V gene lookup returns CDR1 SGDLS and CDR2 YYNGEE. V gave up 0 bases and J gave up 0 bases, with 7 bases separating them. The chain's CDR3 is CASSVEGSSGNTIYF. The CDR3 nucleotides are TGTGCCAGCAGCGTAGAAGGGAGCTCTGGAAACACCATATATTTT.

The genes are TRBV7-9 and TRBJ1-2, with D tentatively TRBD1 (6 bases). Germline V CDR1 and CDR2: SEHNR, FQNEAQ (reference sequence). V was clipped by 8 bases and J by 6 bases, with 16 bases between them. The CDR3 has 13 residues. The DNA for the CDR3 is TGTGCCAGCGCCCCCACGGGGGGCGATGGCTACACCTTC. The encoded protein is CASAPTGGDGYTF.